This T cell receptor beta chain was sequenced for a study of T cell responses to AZD1222 COVID-19 vaccine. Study details: Whether given at about 4 or about 12 weeks, second doses were pooled.

Clones were read by immunoSEQ multiplex PCR, and TCRdb kept only the in-frame ones, dropping some. The sample has 150,000 or so clones, nearly 90% seen once. CDR1 is LNHDA and CDR2 is SQIVND in the germline V gene (reference sequence). V lost 6 bases, J lost 4 bases, and 14 bases stayed unmatched. The CDR3 covers 16 residues. About this clone: Antigen unknown.

Study observations and caveats: White British people made up most donors, females outnumbered males, and clonal diversity was possibly underestimated. Spike-specific TCR breadth and depth were elevated following two AZD1222 doses. Unmutated variant regions are reportedly the target of nearly half of TCRs that are spike-specific.

This specimen was peripheral blood, taken on day 0 of AZD1222 vaccination. The J gene is TRBJ1-2, the V gene TRBV19; 7 bases match TRBD1. This clonotype was obtained from an adult in good health. CDR3 nucleotides: TGTGCCAGTAGAAGCATTAACAGGGGTCTCGGCTATGGCTACACCTTC. It translates to CASRSINRGLGYGYTF.